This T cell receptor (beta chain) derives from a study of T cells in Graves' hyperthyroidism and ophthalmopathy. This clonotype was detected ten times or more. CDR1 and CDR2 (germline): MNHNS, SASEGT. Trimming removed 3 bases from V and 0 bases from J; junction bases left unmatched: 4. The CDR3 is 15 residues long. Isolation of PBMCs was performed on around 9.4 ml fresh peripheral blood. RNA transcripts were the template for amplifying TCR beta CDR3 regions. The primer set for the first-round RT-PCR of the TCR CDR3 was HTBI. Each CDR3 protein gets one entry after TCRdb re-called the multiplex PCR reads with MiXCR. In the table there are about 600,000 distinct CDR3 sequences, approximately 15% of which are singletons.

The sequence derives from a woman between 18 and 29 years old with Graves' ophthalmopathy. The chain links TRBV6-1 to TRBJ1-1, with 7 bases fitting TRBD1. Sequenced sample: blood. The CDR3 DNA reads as TGTGCCAGCAGTGATTGGGGACAGTTGAACACTGAAGCTTTCTTT. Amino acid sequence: CASSDWGQLNTEAFF.